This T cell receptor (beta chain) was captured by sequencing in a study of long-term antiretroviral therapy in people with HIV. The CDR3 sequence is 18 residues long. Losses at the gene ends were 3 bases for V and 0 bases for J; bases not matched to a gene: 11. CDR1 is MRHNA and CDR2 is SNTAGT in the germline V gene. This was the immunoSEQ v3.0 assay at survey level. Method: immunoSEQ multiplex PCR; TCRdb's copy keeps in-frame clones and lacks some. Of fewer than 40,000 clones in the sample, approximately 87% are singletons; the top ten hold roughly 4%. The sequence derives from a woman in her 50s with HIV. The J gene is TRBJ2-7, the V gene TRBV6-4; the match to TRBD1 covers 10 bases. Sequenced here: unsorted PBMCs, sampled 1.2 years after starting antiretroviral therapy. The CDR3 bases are TGTGCCAGCAGTGAGGATGGTGGGGGACAGGGGCCCTCCTACGAGCAGTACTTC. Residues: CASSEDGGGQGPSYEQYF.